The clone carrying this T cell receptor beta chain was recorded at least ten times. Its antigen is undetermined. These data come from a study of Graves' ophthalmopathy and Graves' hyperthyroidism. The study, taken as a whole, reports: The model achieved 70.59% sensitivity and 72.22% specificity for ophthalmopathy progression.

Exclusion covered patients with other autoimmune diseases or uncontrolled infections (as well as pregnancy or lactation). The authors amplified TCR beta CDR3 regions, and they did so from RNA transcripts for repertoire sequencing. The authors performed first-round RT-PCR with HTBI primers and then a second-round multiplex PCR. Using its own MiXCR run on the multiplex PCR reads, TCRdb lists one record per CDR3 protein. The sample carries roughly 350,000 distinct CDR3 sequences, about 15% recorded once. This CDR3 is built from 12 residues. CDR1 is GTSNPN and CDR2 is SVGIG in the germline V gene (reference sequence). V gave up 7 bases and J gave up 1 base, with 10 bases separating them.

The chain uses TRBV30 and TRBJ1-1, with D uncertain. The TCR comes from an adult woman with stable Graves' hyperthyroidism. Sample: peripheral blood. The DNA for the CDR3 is TGTGCCTTGTCAAGGTCGAACACTGAAGCTTTCTTT. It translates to CALSRSNTEAFF.